This T cell receptor (beta chain) was obtained from a study of blood T cell repertoires in COVID-19 (dated by TCRdb to 2019 to 2021). For context, the study as a whole: Collaborator samples came from the United States, Italy and Spain and covered acute and convalescent phases of COVID-19. The prospective study material was composed of cDNA or gDNA derived from T cells, B-cell-depleted T cells, or PBMCs. Subjects who had been exposed to COVID-19, were actively infected with it, or had recovered from it provided the deeply sampled blood TCRbeta repertoires that made up the dataset. A freely available public database, intended as a resource for researchers studying the immune response to SARS-CoV-2, is where the repertoires were released. Samples came from the ongoing ImmuneRACE study (first 160 participants) plus 1,254 subjects from 6 global collaborators. The sample metadata nearly always contained a de-identified subject ID, COVID-19 status, age in years and sex. Where available, HLA class I and class II types were taken from metadata supplied by the sample provider and were not determined by assay-based typing. Overall study results and their limits: The amount of clinical and demographic metadata varied by source and participant and was provided uncurated.

TCRbeta CDR3 regions were amplified from genomic DNA by means of the immunoSEQ Assay, a bias-controlled multiplex PCR. As for the original processing: Nucleated cell counts per sample were estimated from amplification of reference gene primers within the assay. To quantify the absolute abundance of each unique TCRbeta CDR3 rearrangement, sequence reads were collapsed and filtered. For each sample, productive Simpson clonality was calculated by taking the square root of Simpson's diversity index across productive rearrangements. Entries here come from immuneACCESS through TCRdb and include only in-frame sequences with V and J called. Some clones fail to appear in such tables; in the studies checked, an unresolved V gene covers under half of the shortfall, and the cause of the remainder is unknown. That table furnishes V, J and clone size, whereas the DNA furnished D and trimming. The sample table shows about 240,000 clones, and about 90% are seen once. Roughly 3.1% of the sample is in the top ten clones.

As regards this clone: Its recognized antigen is unknown. Per-base qualities were not stored, and no clone one base away is much larger.

The CDR3 measures 16 amino acids from cysteine to phenylalanine. The only DNA kept is the CDR3, 48 bases in frame from the first base. Via the germline V gene (reference sequence), CDR1 is SGHNT and CDR2 YYREEE. After removal of 6 bases from V and 7 bases from J, the junction retains 16 bases not matched to a gene. In the prospective study, participants were about 18 to 95 years old, resided in approximately 25 geographic areas of the United States, and were enrolled through a virtual design. In the prospective study, cohorts were assigned on the basis of participant-reported clinical history obtained from a screening survey and a study questionnaire. Mobile phlebotomists in the prospective study collected whole blood, serum and a nasopharyngeal or oropharyngeal swab from every participant. Additional blood draws and questionnaires over an approximately two-month period could optionally be provided by prospective study participants. Prospective study blood samples were shipped either frozen or at room temperature before DNA extraction.

This TCR was sampled from a woman aged 40 to 55 with acute COVID-19. The specimen sequenced was PBMCs or T cells enriched from blood (not recorded which). The chain couples TRBV5-4 to TRBJ2-1; 7 middle bases align to TRBD1. The CDR3 corresponds to CASNLKGGSSWNEQFF. The DNA is as follows: TGTGCCAGCAACCTCAAAGGGGGCTCGTCGTGGAATGAGCAGTTCTTC.